The present entry profiles one T cell receptor beta chain with its context. No antigen is known for it. Researchers ran the assay at a deep level. Method: immunoSEQ multiplex PCR; TCRdb's copy keeps in-frame clones and lacks some. The table includes about 2.4 million clones, roughly 93% detected once. This sample is drawn from a study of shared clonotypes between healthy human individuals. Study-level information: Three CD4 naive, three CD4 memory, two CD8 naive and one CD8 memory plate were used per donor. The study's findings and limits: As a rule, naive subsets had a larger estimated richness than memory subsets.

Per the germline V gene, CDR1 is SNHLY and CDR2 is FYNNEI. V shed 7 bases, J shed 3 bases, and the junction held 13 bases outside the gene matches. CDR3 length: 17 residues. The chain is built from TRBV2 and TRBJ2-5; 11 bases are shared with TRBD2. The sample was naive CD4+ T cells from PBMCs. Subset defined: CD45RA+ positively selected. This clonotype was sampled from a man between 18 and 35 years old in good health. Some clones in this sample may be carry-over from other donors' samples. The CDR3 DNA reads TGTGCCAGCAAGGGCGGTAGCGGGAGGGGCGGGGAAGAGACCCAGTACTTC. It is translated as CASKGGSGRGGEETQYF.